This is a list of T cell receptor beta chains from one sample in a study of T cell changes during pregnancy in multiple sclerosis. The method was immunoSEQ multiplex PCR; TCRdb's version includes in-frame clones alone and lacks a portion of them. This table holds tens of thousands of clones, about 91% found once. The sequenced sample was peripheral blood, obtained in the first trimester of pregnancy. The receptors shown here come from a female donor with multiple sclerosis, enrolled in a pregnancy study. Both conserved end residues are part of each CDR3. The order of the fields is V gene, D gene, J gene, clone size, CDR3 DNA, CDR3 protein. D genes are given only for firm matches. Clone size is not always given. Where it is, it says once, few, many or a class for expanded clones.

V: TRBV5-5
D: .
J: TRBJ1-2
size: .
DNA: TGTGCCAGCAGCTTGGACATCTCCCCCTATGGCTACACCTTC
CDR3: CASSLDISPYGYTF

V: TRBV16
D: .
J: TRBJ1-1
size: once
DNA: TGTGCCAGCAGCCAACTTGGGGATGGGAGGTCTGAAGCTTTCTTT
CDR3: CASSQLGDGRSEAFF

V: TRBV6-5
D: TRBD1
J: TRBJ2-7
size: .
DNA: TGTGCCAGCAGTACTGACAGGGGGAACTACGAGCAGTACTTC
CDR3: CASSTDRGNYEQYF

V: TRBV2
D: .
J: TRBJ2-2
size: .
DNA: TGTGCCAGCAGTGGGGACTCGCTCGGGGAGCTGTTTTTT
CDR3: CASSGDSLGELFF

V: TRBV9
D: TRBD2
J: TRBJ2-7
size: .
DNA: TGTGCCAGCAGCTTCCGGGAGGGTAGCGGGGGCGACGAGCAGTACTTC
CDR3: CASSFREGSGGDEQYF

V: TRBV4-2
D: TRBD2
J: TRBJ2-2
size: once
DNA: TGTGCCAGCAGCCAAGGGCTAGCGGGGATGAACACCGGGGAGCTGTTTTTT
CDR3: CASSQGLAGMNTGELFF

V: TRBV9
D: TRBD1
J: TRBJ2-1
size: .
DNA: TGTGCCAGCAGCGGACCGGGACAGGGCTACAATGAGCAGTTCTTC
CDR3: CASSGPGQGYNEQFF

V: TRBV6-1
D: .
J: TRBJ1-5
size: .
DNA: TGTGCCAGCAGTGGCCCTGGGGGGGCTTGGAATCAGCCCCAGCATTTT
CDR3: CASSGPGGAWNQPQHF

V: TRBV27
D: .
J: TRBJ1-5
size: .
DNA: TGTGCCAGCAGTACCACAGGGCTCGCCAATCAGCCCCAGCATTTT
CDR3: CASSTTGLANQPQHF

V: TRBV2
D: .
J: TRBJ1-2
size: .
DNA: TGTGCCAGCAGTGGGACAGCATATGGCTACACCTTC
CDR3: CASSGTAYGYTF

V: TRBV4-2
D: TRBD2
J: TRBJ2-1
size: .
DNA: TGTGCCAGCAGCCAAGATAGGGTCGGGACTAGCGGGGGTGATGAGCAGTTCTTC
CDR3: CASSQDRVGTSGGDEQFF

V: TRBV7-3
D: .
J: TRBJ2-2
size: .
DNA: TGTGCCAGCAGCTTCGACAGCCCTCCCACCGGGGAGCTGTTTTTT
CDR3: CASSFDSPPTGELFF

V: TRBV5-5
D: .
J: TRBJ1-3
size: .
DNA: TGTGCCAGCAGCTTGGTAGGGGTATCGGGAAACACCATATATTTT
CDR3: CASSLVGVSGNTIYF

V: TRBV5-1
D: TRBD1
J: TRBJ2-3
size: .
DNA: TGCGCCAGCAGCGTAGACAGGGGTGAAGATACGCAGTATTTT
CDR3: CASSVDRGEDTQYF

V: TRBV2
D: .
J: TRBJ2-3
size: once
DNA: TGTGCCAGCAGTCTCCTACAGGGTACAGATACGCAGTATTTT
CDR3: CASSLLQGTDTQYF

V: TRBV4-2
D: TRBD2
J: TRBJ2-1
size: .
DNA: TGTGCCAGCAGCCAATCAGCGGGGGGCCCCAATGAGCAGTTCTTC
CDR3: CASSQSAGGPNEQFF

V: TRBV5-5
D: .
J: TRBJ1-6
size: once
DNA: TGTGCCAGCAGCTTCTACAGGGCCGTCTATAATTCACCCCTCCACTTT
CDR3: CASSFYRAVYNSPLHF

V: TRBV5-4
D: .
J: TRBJ1-1
size: .
DNA: TGTGCCAGCAGCCCCCGGACAGCGATGAACACTGAAGCTTTCTTT
CDR3: CASSPRTAMNTEAFF

V: TRBV2
D: TRBD1
J: TRBJ1-1
size: .
DNA: TGTGCCAGCAACCAACGGACAGGGGACGAAGCTTTCTTT
CDR3: CASNQRTGDEAFF

V: TRBV27
D: TRBD1
J: TRBJ1-4
size: .
DNA: TGTGCCAGCAGGCCCTTGGGACAGACTAATGAAAAACTGTTTTTT
CDR3: CASRPLGQTNEKLFF

V: TRBV4-1
D: .
J: TRBJ2-6
size: .
DNA: TGCGCCAGCAGCAACCTCCAGGGGCGCCAAATCTCTGGGGCCAACGTCCTGACTTTC
CDR3: CASSNLQGRQISGANVLTF

V: TRBV5-8
D: .
J: TRBJ2-3
size: .
DNA: TGTGCCAGCAGCCTCCGGTTAGCGCCTAGCACAGATACGCAGTATTTT
CDR3: CASSLRLAPSTDTQYF

V: TRBV2
D: .
J: TRBJ1-5
size: .
DNA: TGTGCCACCAACGGGGGAGACGGGAGTCAGCCCCAGCATTTT
CDR3: CATNGGDGSQPQHF

V: TRBV27
D: TRBD2
J: TRBJ2-3
size: .
DNA: TGTGCCAGCAGTTTATGGGCTAGCGGTAACACAGATACGCAGTATTTT
CDR3: CASSLWASGNTDTQYF

V: TRBV7-6
D: TRBD1
J: TRBJ2-2
size: .
DNA: TGTGCCAGCAGCTTAGTTCCGGGACAGGGGCTCACCGGGGAGCTGTTTTTT
CDR3: CASSLVPGQGLTGELFF

V: TRBV18
D: TRBD1
J: TRBJ1-4
size: .
DNA: TGTGCCAGCTCACCACTACGTGGACAGGCGACTAATGAAAAACTGTTTTTT
CDR3: CASSPLRGQATNEKLFF

V: TRBV7-9
D: .
J: TRBJ2-2
size: .
DNA: TGTGCCAGCAGTACGGGACTGAACACCGGGGAGCTGTTTTTT
CDR3: CASSTGLNTGELFF

V: TRBV5-6
D: TRBD1
J: TRBJ1-1
size: .
DNA: TGTGCCGCCCCGGGACAGGGAGTTAGGACTGAAGCTTTCTTT
CDR3: CAAPGQGVRTEAFF

V: TRBV9
D: TRBD2
J: TRBJ2-3
size: .
DNA: TGTGCCAGCAGCGTAAATGATGGGAGGGCGCAGTATTTT
CDR3: CASSVNDGRAQYF

V: TRBV21-1
D: .
J: TRBJ2-7
size: few
DNA: TGTGCCAGCAGCAAAGGCAGGTCCTACGAGCAGTACTTC
CDR3: CASSKGRSYEQYF

V: TRBV7-7
D: TRBD2
J: TRBJ2-2
size: .
DNA: TGTGCCAGCAGCTTAATCCCAGCGGGACCCAACACCGGGGAGCTGTTTTTT
CDR3: CASSLIPAGPNTGELFF

V: TRBV29-1
D: .
J: TRBJ1-4
size: .
DNA: TGCAGCGTTGCTACAGGATCAACTAATGAAAAACTGTTTTTT
CDR3: CSVATGSTNEKLFF

V: TRBV11-2
D: TRBD2
J: TRBJ2-7
size: .
DNA: TGTGCCAGCACCCCCAGCGGGGCCTCCTACGAGCAGTACTTC
CDR3: CASTPSGASYEQYF

V: TRBV29-1
D: TRBD1
J: TRBJ1-1
size: .
DNA: TGCAGCGTTACGAGACAGGGGAAGGCTGAAGCTTTCTTT
CDR3: CSVTRQGKAEAFF

V: TRBV11-2
D: .
J: TRBJ2-3
size: .
DNA: TGTGCCAGCAGCTTAGATCGTGATACGCAGTATTTT
CDR3: CASSLDRDTQYF

V: TRBV7-9
D: .
J: TRBJ2-1
size: .
DNA: TGTGCCAGCAGCTCCCCGACAACGCGAAATGAGCAGTTCTTC
CDR3: CASSSPTTRNEQFF

V: TRBV6-5
D: .
J: TRBJ2-7
size: .
DNA: TGTGCCAGCAGTTACGTCCAGGGTGGCGAGCAGTACTTC
CDR3: CASSYVQGGEQYF

V: TRBV27
D: .
J: TRBJ1-6
size: .
DNA: TGTGCCAGCAGTTTAAATGCGAATTCACCCCTCCACTTT
CDR3: CASSLNANSPLHF

V: TRBV9
D: .
J: TRBJ1-5
size: .
DNA: TGTGCCAGCAGCGTTACAGGCGAAGGCAATCAGCCCCAGCATTTT
CDR3: CASSVTGEGNQPQHF

V: TRBV30
D: TRBD1
J: TRBJ1-5
size: .
DNA: TGTGCCTGGGGATACAGGGGCTCAAGCAATCAGCCCCAGCATTTT
CDR3: CAWGYRGSSNQPQHF

V: TRBV27
D: .
J: TRBJ2-7
size: .
DNA: TGTGCCAGCAGTATGACTGCTCCTCCCTACGAGCAGTACTTC
CDR3: CASSMTAPPYEQYF

V: TRBV29-1
D: TRBD1
J: TRBJ2-7
size: .
DNA: TGCAGCGTTAGACAGGGAATCTACGAGCAGTACTTC
CDR3: CSVRQGIYEQYF

V: TRBV18
D: TRBD1
J: TRBJ1-1
size: .
DNA: TGTGCCAGCTCACCCCAGACAGGGGAGGGCACTGAAGCTTTCTTT
CDR3: CASSPQTGEGTEAFF

V: TRBV5-4
D: TRBD1
J: TRBJ1-2
size: .
DNA: TGTGCCAGCAGCCCGATTCTGGGGACAGGGGATCATGGCTACACCTTC
CDR3: CASSPILGTGDHGYTF

V: TRBV5-6
D: .
J: TRBJ2-5
size: .
DNA: TGTGCCAGCAGCGGGGGACTTCTGCAAGAGACCCAGTACTTC
CDR3: CASSGGLLQETQYF

V: TRBV2
D: .
J: TRBJ2-1
size: .
DNA: TGTGCCAGCCACTATCGGGTGAGCGAGCAGTTCTTC
CDR3: CASHYRVSEQFF

V: TRBV27
D: .
J: TRBJ2-2
size: once
DNA: TGTGCCAGCAGTTTATCATCCAGGCTGAACACCGGGGAGCTGTTTTTT
CDR3: CASSLSSRLNTGELFF

V: TRBV7-6
D: .
J: TRBJ1-1
size: .
DNA: TGTGCCAGCAGCTTAGGGGCAGGGGCTAAGAACACTGAAGCTTTCTTT
CDR3: CASSLGAGAKNTEAFF

V: TRBV19
D: TRBD1
J: TRBJ1-1
size: .
DNA: TGTGCCAGTAGTCCCCTCGGACAGGTCACTGAAGCTTTCTTT
CDR3: CASSPLGQVTEAFF

V: TRBV10-3
D: TRBD1
J: TRBJ1-1
size: .
DNA: TGTGCCATCAGGGCCGACAGGGCGAACACTGAAGCTTTCTTT
CDR3: CAIRADRANTEAFF

V: TRBV28
D: .
J: TRBJ1-4
size: .
DNA: TGTGCCAGCAGAATTCGAGGAAAGGAGAATGAAAAACTGTTTTTT
CDR3: CASRIRGKENEKLFF

V: TRBV5-4
D: .
J: TRBJ2-1
size: .
DNA: TGTGCCAGCAGCCACTTATACAATGAGCAGTTCTTC
CDR3: CASSHLYNEQFF

V: TRBV5-1
D: .
J: TRBJ1-1
size: .
DNA: TGCGCCAGCAGCTCACAGGGAGACACTGAAGCTTTCTTT
CDR3: CASSSQGDTEAFF

V: TRBV7-6
D: .
J: TRBJ1-5
size: once
DNA: TGTGCCAGCAGCCTTACAGAGAATCAGCCCCAGCATTTT
CDR3: CASSLTENQPQHF

V: TRBV9
D: TRBD1
J: TRBJ1-6
size: .
DNA: TGTGCCAGCAGCCAGGAGGTGGACAGGTCTTCACCCCTCCACTTT
CDR3: CASSQEVDRSSPLHF

V: TRBV6-5
D: TRBD1
J: TRBJ1-1
size: few
DNA: TGTGCCAGCAGTTCCGGGACAGGAGAGGCTTTCTTT
CDR3: CASSSGTGEAFF

V: TRBV5-4
D: TRBD2
J: TRBJ2-7
size: .
DNA: TGTGCCAGCAGCCCTGGACTAGCGGGAGCCCCCTACGAGCAGTACTTC
CDR3: CASSPGLAGAPYEQYF